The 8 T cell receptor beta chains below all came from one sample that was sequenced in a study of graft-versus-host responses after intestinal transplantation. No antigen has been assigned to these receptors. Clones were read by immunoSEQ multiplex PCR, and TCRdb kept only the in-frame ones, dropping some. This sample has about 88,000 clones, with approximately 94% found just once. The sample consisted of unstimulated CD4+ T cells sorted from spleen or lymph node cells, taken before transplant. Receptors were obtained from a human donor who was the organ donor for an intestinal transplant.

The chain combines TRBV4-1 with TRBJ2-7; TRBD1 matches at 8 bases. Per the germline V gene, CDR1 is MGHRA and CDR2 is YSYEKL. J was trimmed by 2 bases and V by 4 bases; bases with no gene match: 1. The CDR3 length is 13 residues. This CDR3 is CASSRQGTYEQYF. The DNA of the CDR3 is TGCGCCAGCAGCCGACAGGGGACCTACGAGCAGTACTTC.

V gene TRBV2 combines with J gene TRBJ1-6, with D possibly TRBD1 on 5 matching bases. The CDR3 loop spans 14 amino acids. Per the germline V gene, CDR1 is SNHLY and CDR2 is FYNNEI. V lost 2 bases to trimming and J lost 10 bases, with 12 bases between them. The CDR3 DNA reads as TGTGCCAGCAGTGAACAGGGAGGAGGCTCACCCCTCCACTTT. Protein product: CASSEQGGGSPLHF.

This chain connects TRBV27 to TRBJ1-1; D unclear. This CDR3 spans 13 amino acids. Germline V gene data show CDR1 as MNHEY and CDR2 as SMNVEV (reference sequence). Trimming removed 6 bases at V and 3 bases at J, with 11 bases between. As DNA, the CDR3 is TGTGCCAGCAGCCCGGGAGGTGACACTGAAGCTTTCTTT. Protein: CASSPGGDTEAFF.

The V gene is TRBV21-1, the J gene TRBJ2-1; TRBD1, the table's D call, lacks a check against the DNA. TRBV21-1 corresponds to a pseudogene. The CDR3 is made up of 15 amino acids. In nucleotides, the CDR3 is TGTGCCAGCAGCAAGACAGGGGTGAACTTAAGAGAGCAGTTCTTC. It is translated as CASSKTGVNLREQFF.

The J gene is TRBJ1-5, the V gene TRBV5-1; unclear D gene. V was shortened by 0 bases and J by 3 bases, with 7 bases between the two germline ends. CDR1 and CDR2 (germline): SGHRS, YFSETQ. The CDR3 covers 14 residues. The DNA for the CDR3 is TGCGCCAGCAGCTTGGAAGGGTACAATCAGCCCCAGCATTTT. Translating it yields CASSLEGYNQPQHF. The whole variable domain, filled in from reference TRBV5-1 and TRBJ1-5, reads KAGVTQTPRYLIKTRGQQVTLSCSPISGHRSVSWYQQTPGQGLQFLFEYFSETQRNKGNFPGRFSGRQFSNSRSEMNVSTLELGDSALYLCASSLEGYNQPQHFGDGTRLSIL.

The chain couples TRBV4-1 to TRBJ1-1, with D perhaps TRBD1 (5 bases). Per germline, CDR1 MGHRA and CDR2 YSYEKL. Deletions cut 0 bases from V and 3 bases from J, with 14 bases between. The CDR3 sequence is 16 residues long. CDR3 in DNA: TGCGCCAGCAGCCAAGATCCGGAGGGGCTGTACACTGAAGCTTTCTTT. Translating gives CASSQDPEGLYTEAFF.

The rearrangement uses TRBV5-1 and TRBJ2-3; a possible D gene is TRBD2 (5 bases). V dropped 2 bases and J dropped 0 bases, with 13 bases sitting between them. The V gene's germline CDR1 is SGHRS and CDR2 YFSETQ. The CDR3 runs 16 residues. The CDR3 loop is CASSFNSGQSTDTQYF. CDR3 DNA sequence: TGCGCCAGCAGCTTTAACAGCGGTCAGAGCACAGATACGCAGTATTTT.

This CDR3 is CASSSAVGAAGELFF. The CDR3 DNA reads TGCGCCAGCAGCTCCGCAGTGGGGGCCGCCGGGGAGCTGTTTTTT. This chain joins TRBV5-1 and TRBJ2-2; tentative D call: TRBD1 (6 bases). Trimming left V 3 bases short and J 6 bases short, with 15 bases between. Germline-derived CDR1 and CDR2 are SGHRS and YFSETQ. CDR3 size: 15 residues.